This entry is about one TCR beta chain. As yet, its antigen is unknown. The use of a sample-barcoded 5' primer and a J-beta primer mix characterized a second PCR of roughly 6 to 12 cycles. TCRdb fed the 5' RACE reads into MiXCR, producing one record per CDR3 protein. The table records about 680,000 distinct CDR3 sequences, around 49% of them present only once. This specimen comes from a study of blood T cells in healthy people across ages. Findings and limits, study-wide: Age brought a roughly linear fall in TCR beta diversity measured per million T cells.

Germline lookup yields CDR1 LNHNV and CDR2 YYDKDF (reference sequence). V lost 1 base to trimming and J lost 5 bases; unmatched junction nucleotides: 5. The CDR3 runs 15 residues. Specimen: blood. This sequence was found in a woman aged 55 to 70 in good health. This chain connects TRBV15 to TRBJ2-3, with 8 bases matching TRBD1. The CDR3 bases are TGTGCCACCAGCAGAGCTAGACAGGGGAGAGATACGCAGTATTTT. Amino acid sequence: CATSRARQGRDTQYF.